Described below is a single T cell receptor beta chain sequence and its context. What it binds is unknown. These data come from a study of cytomegalovirus exposure and HLA in healthy donors. Looking at the study overall: It was reported in a later analysis that the 90 to 150 validation repertoires used the same platform as the roughly 670 first-cohort repertoires. Study-level results: Among TCR beta chains, those listed as cytomegalovirus-associated numbered about 160. First-cohort TCR clusters tended to co-occur in the approximately 120 validation repertoires, a later analysis found. As confirmed in vitro, a few CMV-associated chains were specific for CMV antigens.

V was pared by 10 bases and J by 6 bases, with 9 bases between. The germline CDR1 and CDR2 sequences are MNHEY and SMNVEV (reference sequence). This CDR3 has 10 amino acids. Repertoires were generated with immunoSEQ multiplex PCR, while TCRdb's copy carries only in-frame clones and drops some. The sample holds around 300,000 clones, roughly 90% seen once. Material: PBMCs. The receptor was isolated from a woman younger than 30 in good health and CMV-seronegative. V usage is TRBV27 and J usage is TRBJ2-5, with D perhaps matching TRBD2 (6 bases). The CDR3 here is CANAGQTQYF. The CDR3 nucleotides are TGTGCCAACGCGGGGCAGACCCAGTACTTC.